This entry concerns a single TCR beta chain. The naive CD8 fraction comprised CD45RO-negative cells positively selected for CCR7 and excluded terminally differentiated effector memory CD45RA+ cells. Nashville, Tennessee was home to all donors, each a Caucasian adult. Germline V gene data show CDR1 as MNHNY and CDR2 as SVGAGI (reference sequence). This CDR3 region has 13 residues. V lost 6 bases to trimming and J lost 2 bases; unmatched junction nucleotides: 4. Repertoires were generated with immunoSEQ multiplex PCR, while TCRdb's copy carries only in-frame clones and drops some. Of 1.5 million to 2.5 million clones in the sample, less than 95% were seen once. This sample was taken from a study of shared clonotypes between healthy human individuals.

This clonotype was sampled from a man aged 18 to 29 in good health. The source material was naive CD8+ T cells sorted from blood. The chain uses TRBV6-6 and TRBJ2-7, with TRBD2 matching 7 bases. The CDR3 region is CASRGLLTYEQYF. CDR3 nucleotides: TGTGCCAGCAGGGGACTACTCACCTACGAGCAGTACTTC.